These T cell receptor beta chains were read from a single sample in a study of T cells in Graves' hyperthyroidism and ophthalmopathy. TCRdb used MiXCR to reprocess the multiplex PCR reads, holding one entry per CDR3 protein. The table shows 250,000 to 300,000 distinct CDR3 sequences, with roughly 13% occurring only once. Sequencing used blood. These receptors all stem from a woman aged 40 to 50 with Graves' hyperthyroidism. Each CDR3 is given with its conserved first and last residue. A D gene is named only where the DNA matches it firmly. Size tells how often a clone was seen (once, few, many) or the class of an expanded clone, and some rows leave it out.

J: TRBJ2-3
size: many
D: TRBD1
V: TRBV14
CDR3: CASSQGTGRRTDTQYF
DNA: TGTGCCAGCAGCCAAGGGACAGGACGGAGGACAGATACGCAGTATTTT

J: TRBJ1-2
size: many
D: TRBD1
V: TRBV19
CDR3: CASSRDRGRRYGYTF
DNA: TGTGCCAGTAGCCGGGACAGGGGGCGAAGATATGGCTACACCTTC

J: TRBJ2-7
size: -
D: TRBD1
V: TRBV4-2
CDR3: CASSQVGDRVEQYF
DNA: TGTGCCAGCAGCCAAGTGGGGGACAGGGTCGAGCAGTACTTC

J: TRBJ2-2
size: few
D: -
V: TRBV4-1
CDR3: CASSQGRNTGELFF
DNA: TGCGCCAGCAGCCAGGGACGGAACACCGGGGAGCTGTTTTTT

J: TRBJ2-5
size: many
D: -
V: TRBV27
CDR3: CASSSGFWETQYF
DNA: TGTGCCAGCAGTTCGGGGTTCTGGGAGACCCAGTACTTC

J: TRBJ2-7
size: few
D: TRBD2
V: TRBV20-1
CDR3: CSAIGLAGVVNEQYF
DNA: TGCAGTGCTATAGGACTAGCGGGAGTGGTCAACGAGCAGTACTTC

J: TRBJ2-1
size: -
D: -
V: TRBV5-6
CDR3: CASSLGLGQRGSYNEQFF
DNA: TGTGCCAGCAGCTTGGGGTTGGGGCAGAGAGGATCCTACAATGAGCAGTTCTTC

J: TRBJ1-2
size: few
D: TRBD1
V: TRBV9
CDR3: CASSWGQGSYGYTF
DNA: TGTGCCAGCAGCTGGGGACAGGGGAGTTATGGCTACACCTTC

J: TRBJ2-1
size: many
D: TRBD2
V: TRBV2
CDR3: CASSSSRSGSSGPNSYNEQFF
DNA: TGTGCCAGCAGTTCCAGCAGGTCAGGGTCTAGCGGACCAAACTCCTACAATGAGCAGTTCTTC

J: TRBJ2-2
size: many
D: TRBD1
V: TRBV7-2
CDR3: CASSTGTGGTGELFF
DNA: TGTGCCAGCAGCACTGGGACAGGCGGCACCGGGGAGCTGTTTTTT

J: TRBJ2-1
size: -
D: -
V: TRBV12-3/TRBV12-4
CDR3: CASSSRRRAYNEQFF
DNA: TGTGCCAGCAGTTCCCGTAGAAGGGCGTACAATGAGCAGTTCTTC

J: TRBJ1-2
size: many
D: TRBD1
V: TRBV2
CDR3: CASKQQGDGYGYTF
DNA: TGTGCCAGCAAACAACAGGGGGACGGATATGGCTACACCTTC

J: TRBJ2-4
size: many
D: -
V: TRBV6-1
CDR3: CASSEAWAGAKNIQYF
DNA: TGTGCCAGCAGTGAAGCGTGGGCAGGGGCCAAAAACATTCAGTACTTC

J: TRBJ2-7
size: many
D: TRBD2
V: TRBV20-1
CDR3: CSASRPDGLAGDGEQYF
DNA: TGCAGTGCTAGCCGTCCTGATGGGCTAGCGGGAGATGGCGAGCAGTACTTC

J: TRBJ2-7
size: -
D: TRBD1
V: TRBV7-2
CDR3: CASSLEGTVPCEQYF
DNA: TGTGCCAGCAGCTTAGAAGGGACAGTGCCCTGCGAGCAGTACTTC

J: TRBJ2-5
size: many
D: -
V: TRBV6-1
CDR3: CASSTHRGLQETQYF
DNA: TGTGCCAGCAGTACCCACAGGGGACTCCAAGAGACCCAGTACTTC

J: TRBJ2-7
size: many
D: TRBD1
V: TRBV7-9
CDR3: CASSGTPGQGYEQYF
DNA: TGTGCCAGCAGCGGAACCCCGGGACAGGGATACGAGCAGTACTTC

J: TRBJ1-2
size: many
D: -
V: TRBV29-1
CDR3: CSAETVTGSYTF
DNA: TGCAGCGCCGAAACAGTTACAGGGAGCTACACCTTC

J: TRBJ2-2
size: many
D: TRBD2
V: TRBV28
CDR3: CASSWRGLRGELFF
DNA: TGTGCCAGCAGTTGGCGGGGGTTGCGCGGGGAGCTGTTTTTT

J: TRBJ1-5
size: many
D: -
V: TRBV20-1
CDR3: CSARGSNQPQHF
DNA: TGCAGTGCTAGAGGGAGCAATCAGCCCCAGCATTTT

J: TRBJ1-1
size: once
D: TRBD1
V: TRBV12-5
CDR3: CASGLVLGQGINTEAFF
DNA: TGTGCTAGTGGTTTGGTACTGGGACAGGGGATAAACACTGAAGCTTTCTTT

J: TRBJ2-5
size: few
D: -
V: TRBV6-2/TRBV6-3
CDR3: CASSPYQGGETQYF
DNA: TGTGCCAGCAGTCCCTACCAAGGTGGGGAGACCCAGTACTTC

J: TRBJ2-1
size: few
D: -
V: TRBV20-1
CDR3: CSARAPLTAYNEQFF
DNA: TGCAGTGCTAGAGCCCCTTTAACGGCCTACAATGAGCAGTTCTTC

J: TRBJ2-3
size: many
D: -
V: TRBV11-2
CDR3: CASSLLATTDTQYF
DNA: TGTGCCAGCAGCTTACTGGCCACTACAGATACGCAGTATTTT

J: TRBJ2-3
size: -
D: -
V: TRBV27
CDR3: CASSPSSGASTDTQYF
DNA: TGTGCCAGCAGTCCCTCTTCAGGGGCGAGCACAGATACGCAGTATTTT

J: TRBJ2-4
size: many
D: -
V: TRBV2
CDR3: CASSDRRGVDIQYF
DNA: TGTGCCAGCAGTGATCGAAGGGGGGTCGACATTCAGTACTTC

J: TRBJ1-1
size: many
D: -
V: TRBV18
CDR3: CASSTGTVNTEAFF
DNA: TGTGCCAGCTCCACCGGGACGGTGAACACTGAAGCTTTCTTT

J: TRBJ2-1
size: many
D: TRBD2
V: TRBV11-2
CDR3: CASSFGVTSGSEGQFF
DNA: TGTGCCAGCAGCTTCGGGGTGACTAGCGGGAGTGAGGGGCAGTTCTTC

J: TRBJ2-7
size: -
D: -
V: TRBV20-1
CDR3: CSARDNRFSSYEQYF
DNA: TGCAGTGCTAGAGATAATCGATTTAGCTCCTACGAGCAGTACTTC

J: TRBJ2-1
size: many
D: -
V: TRBV6-2/TRBV6-3
CDR3: CASRGIEDGNEQFF
DNA: TGTGCCAGCAGAGGTATCGAGGATGGGAATGAGCAGTTCTTC

J: TRBJ2-5
size: few
D: -
V: TRBV19
CDR3: CASSTPGQETQYF
DNA: TGTGCCAGTAGTACCCCCGGACAAGAGACCCAGTACTTC

J: TRBJ1-1
size: many
D: -
V: TRBV9
CDR3: CASSPKWSENTEAFF
DNA: TGTGCCAGCAGCCCGAAATGGTCGGAGAACACTGAAGCTTTCTTT

J: TRBJ2-2
size: few
D: -
V: TRBV19
CDR3: CASSMGWTTGELFF
DNA: TGTGCCAGTAGTATGGGGTGGACAACCGGGGAGCTGTTTTTT

J: TRBJ2-1
size: many
D: -
V: TRBV11-3
CDR3: CATMGRGGGNNEQFF
DNA: TGTGCCACCATGGGGAGGGGAGGGGGGAACAATGAGCAGTTCTTC

J: TRBJ1-5
size: many
D: TRBD1
V: TRBV11-2
CDR3: CASSLFLGQGMSQPQHF
DNA: TGTGCCAGCAGCTTATTCTTGGGACAGGGGATGAGTCAGCCCCAGCATTTT

J: TRBJ1-5
size: many
D: -
V: TRBV28
CDR3: CASSLFGNLGRPHSNQPQHF
DNA: TGTGCCAGCAGTTTATTCGGTAATTTGGGACGCCCCCATAGCAATCAGCCCCAGCATTTT

J: TRBJ1-1
size: many
D: -
V: TRBV20-1
CDR3: CSARKRTNTEAFF
DNA: TGCAGTGCTAGAAAACGGACGAACACTGAAGCTTTCTTT

J: TRBJ2-3
size: few
D: TRBD2
V: TRBV5-4
CDR3: CASSYGLAGPQDTQYF
DNA: TGTGCCAGCAGCTACGGACTAGCGGGACCACAAGATACGCAGTATTTT

J: TRBJ2-1
size: many
D: TRBD2
V: TRBV25-1
CDR3: CASSPSGISGSWYNEQFF
DNA: TGTGCCAGCAGTCCCTCGGGGATTAGCGGGAGTTGGTACAATGAGCAGTTCTTC

J: TRBJ2-2
size: many
D: -
V: TRBV2
CDR3: CASSPRSAGAGELFF
DNA: TGTGCCAGCAGCCCCCGTTCGGCCGGGGCCGGGGAGCTGTTTTTT

J: TRBJ1-5
size: many
D: -
V: TRBV5-1
CDR3: CASSSSGDSNQPQHF
DNA: TGCGCCAGCAGCTCTTCAGGGGATAGCAATCAGCCCCAGCATTTT

J: TRBJ2-7
size: many
D: -
V: TRBV6-5
CDR3: CASSYSAGTYEQYF
DNA: TGTGCCAGCAGTTACTCGGCAGGTACCTACGAGCAGTACTTC